This is a list of T cell receptor beta chains from one sample in a study of cytomegalovirus exposure and HLA in healthy donors. TCRdb keeps only in-frame clones here, not all; method: immunoSEQ multiplex PCR. The sample contains 180,000 or so clones, roughly 80% of which appear only once. Sequenced material: PBMCs. The origin of the receptors is a girl aged 10 to 17 in good health and CMV-seropositive. The CDR3 runs from the conserved cysteine through the conserved F or W. A D gene is named only where the DNA matches it firmly. Clone size appears in some rows only: once, few, many, or a class for an expanded clone.

V: TRBV25-1; size: NA; D: TRBD1; J: TRBJ1-2; DNA: TGTGCCAGCAGTGACCGGCAGGGGGGAGGCTACACCTTC; CDR3: CASSDRQGGGYTF
V: TRBV29-1; size: NA; D: TRBD1; J: TRBJ2-5; DNA: TGCAGCGTGAATGGACAGGGATACCAAGAGACCCAGTACTTC; CDR3: CSVNGQGYQETQYF
V: TRBV6-1; size: NA; D: NA; J: TRBJ1-1; DNA: TGTGCCAGCAGCCTACGGGGCACTGAAGCTTTCTTT; CDR3: CASSLRGTEAFF
V: TRBV4-2; size: NA; D: TRBD2; J: TRBJ2-7; DNA: TGTGCCAGCAGCCAGGGACTAGCGGGAGGGGAGAACGAGCAGTACTTC; CDR3: CASSQGLAGGENEQYF
V: TRBV6-6; size: NA; D: NA; J: TRBJ1-1; DNA: TGTGCCAGCAGTTGGGGCCGCAACACTGAAGCTTTCTTT; CDR3: CASSWGRNTEAFF
V: TRBV12-5; size: few; D: NA; J: TRBJ1-2; DNA: TGTGCTAGTACCAACTGGGCGGGCTACACCTTC; CDR3: CASTNWAGYTF
V: TRBV6-5; size: NA; D: TRBD1; J: TRBJ1-2; DNA: TGTGCCAGCAGTCTTTACAGGGGAACTAACTATGGCTACACCTTC; CDR3: CASSLYRGTNYGYTF
V: TRBV5-4; size: NA; D: NA; J: TRBJ2-2; DNA: TGTGCCAGCAGCTCCCCGGGTTCAACGAACACCGGGGAGCTGTTTTTT; CDR3: CASSSPGSTNTGELFF
V: TRBV6-5; size: once; D: NA; J: TRBJ1-4; DNA: TGTGCCAGCAGTTATGGAGGGGGGGGAGATGAAAAACTGTTTTTT; CDR3: CASSYGGGGDEKLFF
V: TRBV27; size: NA; D: TRBD1; J: TRBJ1-2; DNA: TGTGCCAGCAGTTACACCCCTCCGACAGGGAACTTTTATGGCTACACCTTC; CDR3: CASSYTPPTGNFYGYTF
V: TRBV20-1; size: NA; D: TRBD1; J: TRBJ2-7; DNA: TGCAGTGCCGGACAGGGGTACGAGCAGTACTTC; CDR3: CSAGQGYEQYF
V: TRBV10-3; size: few; D: NA; J: TRBJ2-6; DNA: TGTGCCAATTCCCAGGGTTTCTTTTTCTCTGGGGCCAACGTCCTGACTTTC; CDR3: CANSQGFFFSGANVLTF
V: TRBV7-9; size: NA; D: TRBD2; J: TRBJ2-1; DNA: TGTGCCAGCAGCTTAGTACTAGCGGGAAACAATGAGCAGTTCTTC; CDR3: CASSLVLAGNNEQFF
V: TRBV19; size: NA; D: TRBD1; J: TRBJ1-5; DNA: TGTGCCAGTGGGGGACAGGGGGTAAATCAGCCCCAGCATTTT; CDR3: CASGGQGVNQPQHF
V: TRBV6-1; size: NA; D: NA; J: TRBJ1-5; DNA: TGTGCCAGCAGTGATAACAGGGGCAATCAGCCCCAGCATTTT; CDR3: CASSDNRGNQPQHF
V: TRBV7-9; size: NA; D: NA; J: TRBJ2-5; DNA: TGTGCCAGCAGCTCCTACCTTGAAGAGACCCAGTACTTC; CDR3: CASSSYLEETQYF
V: TRBV13; size: NA; D: NA; J: TRBJ2-7; DNA: TGTGCCAGCAGCTCGGATAACAGGGAGCTCGGCACCTACGAGCAGTACTTC; CDR3: CASSSDNRELGTYEQYF
V: TRBV5-1; size: once; D: TRBD1; J: TRBJ2-2; DNA: TGCGCCAGCAGCTTGGCGGGACAGGGGACCACCGGGGAGCTGTTTTTT; CDR3: CASSLAGQGTTGELFF
V: TRBV5-8; size: few; D: NA; J: TRBJ2-2; DNA: TGTGCCAGCAGCTTGAACCCGGGCACCGGGGAGCTGTTTTTT; CDR3: CASSLNPGTGELFF
V: TRBV5-1; size: NA; D: TRBD1; J: TRBJ2-3; DNA: TGCGCCAGCAGGACAGGGTCCCTCCTTAGCACAGATACGCAGTATTTT; CDR3: CASRTGSLLSTDTQYF